This T cell receptor (beta chain) comes out of a study of monozygotic twins with inflammatory bowel disease. This CDR3 contains 13 residues. The germline V gene has CDR1 MDHEN and CDR2 SYDVKM. The authors used about 3,200 ng of total RNA per TCR library. For each CDR3 protein, TCRdb gives one entry from its re-call of the 5' RACE reads, without DNA. The listing records approximately 40,000 distinct CDR3 sequences. The sample comprised blood. The V call is TRBV28, the J call TRBJ1-2; TCRdb selects TRBD1, and the lack of DNA leaves this call unchecked. The TCR was taken from a human donor with ulcerative colitis or Crohn's disease, or a healthy co-twin of an affected twin (not recorded which). CDR3 protein: CASSSGQINGYTF.